This is a list of T cell receptor beta chains from one sample in a study of T cell responses to AZD1222 COVID-19 vaccine. The table came from immunoSEQ multiplex PCR; TCRdb's copy has only in-frame clones and leaves some out. The data show about 83,000 clones, 86% seen once. The sample here was peripheral blood, taken on day 0 of AZD1222 vaccination. Source of these receptors: an adult in good health. CDR3s include the opening cysteine and the closing phenylalanine or tryptophan. D genes are given only for firm matches. For some rows the clone size is stated as once, few or many, or as a class when expanded; others skip it.

TRBJ1-5	TRBV12-5	.	TRBD1	CASGLAGQGHNQPQHF	TGTGCTAGTGGTTTGGCAGGACAGGGCCACAATCAGCCCCAGCATTTT
TRBJ2-7	TRBV6-5	.	.	CASSFVTSYEQYF	TGTGCCAGCAGTTTTGTAACCTCCTACGAGCAGTACTTC
TRBJ1-2	TRBV2	.	.	CASRQGPYGYTF	TGTGCCAGCAGGCAGGGTCCGTATGGCTACACCTTC
TRBJ2-7	TRBV2	.	.	CASSETRAEQYF	TGTGCCAGCAGTGAAACCAGAGCCGAGCAGTACTTC
TRBJ2-7	TRBV19	once	TRBD2	CASSIASGALYEQYF	TGTGCCAGTAGTATAGCTAGCGGAGCCCTCTACGAGCAGTACTTC
TRBJ1-2	TRBV28	.	.	CASSLSRGSGYTF	TGTGCCAGCAGTTTGTCAAGGGGCTCTGGCTACACCTTC
TRBJ1-1	TRBV30	.	.	CAWSVKNRLLEAFF	TGTGCCTGGAGTGTCAAGAATCGACTCCTCGAAGCTTTCTTT
TRBJ1-4	TRBV7-2	once	.	CASSLGRANEKLFF	TGTGCCAGCAGCTTAGGAAGGGCTAATGAAAAACTGTTTTTT
TRBJ2-1	TRBV7-2	.	TRBD2	CASSSAVGEGYNEQFF	TGTGCCAGCAGCTCGGCTGTTGGGGAGGGGTACAATGAGCAGTTCTTC
TRBJ1-1	TRBV28	.	.	CASNVQGWNTEAFF	TGTGCCAGCAACGTTCAGGGGTGGAACACTGAAGCTTTCTTT